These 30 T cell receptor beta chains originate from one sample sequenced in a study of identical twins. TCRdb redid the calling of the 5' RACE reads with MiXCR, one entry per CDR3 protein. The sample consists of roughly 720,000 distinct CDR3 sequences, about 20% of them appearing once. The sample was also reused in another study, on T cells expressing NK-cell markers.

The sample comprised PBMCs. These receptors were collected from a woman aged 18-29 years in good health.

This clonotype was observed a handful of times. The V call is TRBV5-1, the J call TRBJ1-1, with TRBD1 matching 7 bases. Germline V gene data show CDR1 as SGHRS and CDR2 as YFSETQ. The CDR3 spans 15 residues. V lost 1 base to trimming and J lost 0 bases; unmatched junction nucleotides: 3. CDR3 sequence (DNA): TGCGCCAGCAGCTTGTTCGGGACAGTGAACACTGAAGCTTTCTTT. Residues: CASSLFGTVNTEAFF.

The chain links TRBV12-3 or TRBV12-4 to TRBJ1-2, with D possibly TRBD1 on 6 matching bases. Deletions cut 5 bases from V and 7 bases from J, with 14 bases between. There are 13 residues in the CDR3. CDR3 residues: CASSQQGLGGYTF. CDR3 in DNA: TGTGCCAGCAGTCAACAGGGCCTAGGTGGCTACACCTTC.

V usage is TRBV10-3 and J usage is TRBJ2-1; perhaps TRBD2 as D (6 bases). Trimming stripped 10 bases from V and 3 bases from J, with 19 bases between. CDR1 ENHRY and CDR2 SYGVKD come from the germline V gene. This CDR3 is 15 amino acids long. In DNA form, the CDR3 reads TGTGCCACCGGAGGGACGCGCGAGATCTACAATGAGCAGTTCTTC. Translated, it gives CATGGTREIYNEQFF.

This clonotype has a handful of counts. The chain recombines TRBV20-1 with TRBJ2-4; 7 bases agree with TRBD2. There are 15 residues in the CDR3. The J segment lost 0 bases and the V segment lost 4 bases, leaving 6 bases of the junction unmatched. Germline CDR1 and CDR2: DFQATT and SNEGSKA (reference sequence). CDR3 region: CSAIGGSVAKNIQYF. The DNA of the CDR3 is TGCAGTGCTATCGGGGGGTCCGTAGCCAAAAACATTCAGTACTTC.

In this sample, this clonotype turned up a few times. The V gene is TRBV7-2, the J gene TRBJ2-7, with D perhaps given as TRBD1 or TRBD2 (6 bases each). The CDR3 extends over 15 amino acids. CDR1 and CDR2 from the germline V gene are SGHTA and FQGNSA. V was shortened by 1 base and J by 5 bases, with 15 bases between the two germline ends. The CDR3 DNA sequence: TGTGCCAGCAGCTTAGAGAAATGGGGGGCGAACGAGCAGTACTTC. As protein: CASSLEKWGANEQYF.

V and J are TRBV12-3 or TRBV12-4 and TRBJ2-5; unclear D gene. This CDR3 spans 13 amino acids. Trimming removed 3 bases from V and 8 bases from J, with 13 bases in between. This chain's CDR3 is CASSFLIVGTQYF. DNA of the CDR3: TGTGCCAGCAGTTTTTTGATTGTGGGCACCCAGTACTTC.

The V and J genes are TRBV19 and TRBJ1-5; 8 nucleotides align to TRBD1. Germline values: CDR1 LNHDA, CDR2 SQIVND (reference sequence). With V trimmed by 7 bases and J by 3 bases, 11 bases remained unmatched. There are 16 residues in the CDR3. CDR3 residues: CASKNPGTGPNQPQHF. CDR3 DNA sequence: TGTGCCAGTAAAAACCCAGGGACAGGACCCAATCAGCCCCAGCATTTT.

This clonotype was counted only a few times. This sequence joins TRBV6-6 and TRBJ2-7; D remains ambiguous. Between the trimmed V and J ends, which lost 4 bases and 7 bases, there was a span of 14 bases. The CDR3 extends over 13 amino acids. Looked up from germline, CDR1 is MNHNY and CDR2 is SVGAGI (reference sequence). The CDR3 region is CASSLGNPREQYF. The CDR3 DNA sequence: TGTGCCAGCAGTTTGGGTAATCCCAGAGAGCAGTACTTC.

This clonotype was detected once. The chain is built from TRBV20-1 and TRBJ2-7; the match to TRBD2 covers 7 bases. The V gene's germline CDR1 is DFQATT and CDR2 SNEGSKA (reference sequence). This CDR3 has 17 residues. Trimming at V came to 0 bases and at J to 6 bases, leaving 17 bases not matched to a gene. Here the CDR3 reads CSARDSSGRGNPVEQYF. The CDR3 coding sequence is TGCAGTGCTAGAGATAGTAGCGGGCGGGGGAATCCGGTCGAGCAGTACTTC.

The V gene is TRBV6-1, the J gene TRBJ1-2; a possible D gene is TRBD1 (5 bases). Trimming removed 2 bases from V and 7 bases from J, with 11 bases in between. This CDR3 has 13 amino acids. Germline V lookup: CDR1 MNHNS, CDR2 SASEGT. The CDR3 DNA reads TGTGCCAGCAGTGAAAATTCTGGGACTGGCTACACCTTC. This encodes CASSENSGTGYTF.

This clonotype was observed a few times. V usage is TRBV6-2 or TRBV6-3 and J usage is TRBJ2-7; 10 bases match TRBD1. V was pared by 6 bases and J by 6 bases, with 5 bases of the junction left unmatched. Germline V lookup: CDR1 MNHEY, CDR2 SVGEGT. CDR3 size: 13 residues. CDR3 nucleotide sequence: TGTGCCAGCAGCAAAAGGACAGGGGGCGAGCAGTACTTC. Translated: CASSKRTGGEQYF.

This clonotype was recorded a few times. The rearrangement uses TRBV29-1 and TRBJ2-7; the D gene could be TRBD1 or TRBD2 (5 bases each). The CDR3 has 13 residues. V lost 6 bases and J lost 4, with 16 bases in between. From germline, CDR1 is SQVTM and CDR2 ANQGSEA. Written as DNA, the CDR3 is TGCAGCGTCCTACGGGGACCTTTTTACGAGCAGTACTTC. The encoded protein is CSVLRGPFYEQYF.

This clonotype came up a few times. CDR3 protein: CASRGDSSVFHEQFF. DNA of the CDR3: TGTGCCAGCAGGGGGGACAGTAGTGTTTTTCATGAGCAGTTCTTC. This chain connects TRBV12-3 or TRBV12-4 to TRBJ2-1, with TRBD1 identical over 7 bases. There are 15 residues in the CDR3. V shed 6 bases and J 8 bases; nucleotides not matched to a gene: 13.

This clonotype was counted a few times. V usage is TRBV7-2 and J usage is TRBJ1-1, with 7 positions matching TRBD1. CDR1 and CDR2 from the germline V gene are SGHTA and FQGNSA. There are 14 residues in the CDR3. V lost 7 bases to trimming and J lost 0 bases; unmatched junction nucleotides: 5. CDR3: CASNTGVVNTEAFF. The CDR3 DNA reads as TGTGCCAGCAATACAGGGGTAGTGAACACTGAAGCTTTCTTT.

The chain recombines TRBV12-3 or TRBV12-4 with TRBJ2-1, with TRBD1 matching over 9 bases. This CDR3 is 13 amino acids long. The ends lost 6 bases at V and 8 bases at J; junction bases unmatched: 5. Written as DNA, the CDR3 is TGTGCCAGCAGAGGACAGGGGCGAGATGAGCAGTTCTTC. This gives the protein CASRGQGRDEQFF.

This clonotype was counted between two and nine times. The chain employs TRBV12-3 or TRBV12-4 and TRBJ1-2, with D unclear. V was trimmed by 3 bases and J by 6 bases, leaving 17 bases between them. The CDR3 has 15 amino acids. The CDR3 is CASSLDPGEPDGYTF. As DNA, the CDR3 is TGTGCCAGCAGTTTGGATCCGGGAGAACCGGATGGCTACACCTTC.

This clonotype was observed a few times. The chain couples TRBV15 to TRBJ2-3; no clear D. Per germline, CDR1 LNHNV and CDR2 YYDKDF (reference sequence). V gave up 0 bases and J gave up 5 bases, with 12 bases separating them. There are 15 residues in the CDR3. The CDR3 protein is CATSRDPEGLDTQYF. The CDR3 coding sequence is TGTGCCACCAGCAGAGATCCGGAAGGGCTAGATACGCAGTATTTT.

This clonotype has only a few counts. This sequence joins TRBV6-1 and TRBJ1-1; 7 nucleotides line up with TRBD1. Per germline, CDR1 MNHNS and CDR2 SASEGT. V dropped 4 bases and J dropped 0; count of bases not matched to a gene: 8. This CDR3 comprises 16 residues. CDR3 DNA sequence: TGTGCCAGCAGTGCGAGGGGGCTTCCTGTGAACACTGAAGCTTTCTTT. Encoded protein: CASSARGLPVNTEAFF.

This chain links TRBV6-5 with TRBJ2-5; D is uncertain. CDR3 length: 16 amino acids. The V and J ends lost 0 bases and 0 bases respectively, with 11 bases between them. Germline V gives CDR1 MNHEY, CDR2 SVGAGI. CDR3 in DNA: TGTGCCAGCAGTTACTCGAGGTCCCCAGACCAAGAGACCCAGTACTTC. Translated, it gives CASSYSRSPDQETQYF.

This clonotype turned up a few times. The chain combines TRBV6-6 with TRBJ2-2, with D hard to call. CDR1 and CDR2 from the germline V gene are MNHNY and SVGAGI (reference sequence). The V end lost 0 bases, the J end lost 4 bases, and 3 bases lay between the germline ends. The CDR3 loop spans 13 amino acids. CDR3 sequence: CASSYSTTGELFF. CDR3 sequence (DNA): TGTGCCAGCAGTTACTCGACCACCGGGGAGCTGTTTTTT.

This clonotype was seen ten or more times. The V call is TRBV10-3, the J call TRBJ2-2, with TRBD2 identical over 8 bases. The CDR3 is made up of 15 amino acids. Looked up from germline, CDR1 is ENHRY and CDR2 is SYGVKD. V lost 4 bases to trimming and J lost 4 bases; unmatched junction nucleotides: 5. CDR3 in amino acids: CAISAGTRVTGELFF. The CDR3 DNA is TGTGCCATCAGTGCCGGGACTAGAGTCACCGGGGAGCTGTTTTTT.

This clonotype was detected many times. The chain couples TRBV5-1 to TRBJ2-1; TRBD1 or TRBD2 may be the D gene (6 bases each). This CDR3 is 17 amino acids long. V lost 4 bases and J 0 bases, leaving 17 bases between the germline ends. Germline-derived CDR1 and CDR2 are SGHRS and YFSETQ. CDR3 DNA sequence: TGCGCCAGCAGCCCATGGGGGGCGGGGAGCTCCTACAATGAGCAGTTCTTC. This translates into CASSPWGAGSSYNEQFF.

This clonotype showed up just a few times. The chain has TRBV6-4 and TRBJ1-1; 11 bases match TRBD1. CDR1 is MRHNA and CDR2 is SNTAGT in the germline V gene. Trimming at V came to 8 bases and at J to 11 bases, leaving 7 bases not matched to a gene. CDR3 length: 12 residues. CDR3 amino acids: CASGDRGKGAFF. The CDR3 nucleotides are TGTGCCAGCGGGGACAGGGGGAAGGGGGCTTTCTTT.

CDR3 bases: TGTGCCATCACCGAAGTCCCAGGGATCACAGATACGCAGTATTTT. This translates into CAITEVPGITDTQYF. The J gene is TRBJ2-3, the V gene TRBV10-3, with D possibly TRBD1 on 5 matching bases. With 7 bases removed from V and 2 bases from J, the gap between germline ends came to 16 bases. The CDR3 has 15 residues. Germline V gene sequence: CDR1 ENHRY, CDR2 SYGVKD.

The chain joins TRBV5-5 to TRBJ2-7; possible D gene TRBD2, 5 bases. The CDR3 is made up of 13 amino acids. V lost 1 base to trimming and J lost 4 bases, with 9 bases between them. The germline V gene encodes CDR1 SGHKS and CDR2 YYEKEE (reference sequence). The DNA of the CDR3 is TGTGCCAGCAGCTTGTTCGGGGATTACGAGCAGTACTTC. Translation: CASSLFGDYEQYF.

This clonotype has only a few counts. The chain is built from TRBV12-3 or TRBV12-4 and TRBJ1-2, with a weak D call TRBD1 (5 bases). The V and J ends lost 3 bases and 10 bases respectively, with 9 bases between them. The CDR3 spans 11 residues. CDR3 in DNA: TGTGCCAGCAGTTTTGGGGGGGACTACACCTTC. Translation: CASSFGGDYTF.

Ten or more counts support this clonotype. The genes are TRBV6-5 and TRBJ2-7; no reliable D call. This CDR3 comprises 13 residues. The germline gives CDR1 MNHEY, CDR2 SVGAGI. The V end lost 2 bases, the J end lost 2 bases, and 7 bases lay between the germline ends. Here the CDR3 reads CASSYPGTYEQYF. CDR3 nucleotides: TGTGCCAGCAGTTACCCGGGCACCTACGAGCAGTACTTC.

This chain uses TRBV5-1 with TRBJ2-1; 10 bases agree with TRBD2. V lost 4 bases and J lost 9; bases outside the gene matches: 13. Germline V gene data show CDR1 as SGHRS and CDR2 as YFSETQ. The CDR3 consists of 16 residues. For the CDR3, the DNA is TGCGCCAGCAGCCCGATGGGGAGCGGGAGGGCCGGTGAGCAGTTCTTC. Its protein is CASSPMGSGRAGEQFF. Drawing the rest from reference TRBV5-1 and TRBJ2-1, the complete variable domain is KAGVTQTPRYLIKTRGQQVTLSCSPISGHRSVSWYQQTPGQGLQFLFEYFSETQRNKGNFPGRFSGRQFSNSRSEMNVSTLELGDSALYLCASSPMGSGRAGEQFFGPGTRLTVL.

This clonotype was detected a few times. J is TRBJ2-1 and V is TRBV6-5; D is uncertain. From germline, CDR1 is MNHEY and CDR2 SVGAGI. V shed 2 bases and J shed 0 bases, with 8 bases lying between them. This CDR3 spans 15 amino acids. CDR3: CASSYGSGSYNEQFF. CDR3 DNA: TGTGCCAGCAGTTACGGTTCGGGCTCCTACAATGAGCAGTTCTTC.

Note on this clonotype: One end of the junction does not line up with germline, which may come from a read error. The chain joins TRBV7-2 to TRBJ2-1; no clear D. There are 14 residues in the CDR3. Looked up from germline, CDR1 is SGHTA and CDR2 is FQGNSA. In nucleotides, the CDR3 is TGTGACAGCAGCTTTGAGACGGAATACAATGAGCAGTTCTTC. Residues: CDSSFETEYNEQFF.